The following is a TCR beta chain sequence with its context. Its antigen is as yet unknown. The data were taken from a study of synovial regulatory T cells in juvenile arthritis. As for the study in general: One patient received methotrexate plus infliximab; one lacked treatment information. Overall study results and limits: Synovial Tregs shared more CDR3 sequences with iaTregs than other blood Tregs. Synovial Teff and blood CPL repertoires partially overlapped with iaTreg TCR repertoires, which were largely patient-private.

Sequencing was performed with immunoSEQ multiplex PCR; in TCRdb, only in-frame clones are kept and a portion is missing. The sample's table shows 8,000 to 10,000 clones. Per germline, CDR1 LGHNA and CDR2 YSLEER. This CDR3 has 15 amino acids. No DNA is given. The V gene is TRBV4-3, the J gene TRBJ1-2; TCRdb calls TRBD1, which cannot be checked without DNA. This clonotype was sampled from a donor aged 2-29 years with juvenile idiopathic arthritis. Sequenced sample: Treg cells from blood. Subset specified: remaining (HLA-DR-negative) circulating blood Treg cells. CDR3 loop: CASSQDFRANYGYTF.